This T cell receptor beta chain was recorded in a study of cytomegalovirus exposure and HLA in healthy donors (dated by TCRdb to 2016 to 2017). Regarding the study in general: An earlier analysis of about 560 of the donors reported 276 Gb of sequence data and approximately 120 million unique TCR beta sequences obtained from approximately 180 million T cells. Around 330 gigabases of sequencing data and around 80 million unique TCR sequences made up an early release that covered some 640 HLA-typed donors. Among the roughly 410 genotyped donors, about 85% belonged to the genetic ancestry cluster associated with self-reported Caucasian donors. The study aimed to test whether signatures of past pathogen exposure could be identified by cataloging public T cell receptors. Using immunosequencing, the study profiled T cell repertoires from roughly 650 subjects and related those repertoires to cytomegalovirus serostatus. A separate validation cohort of over a hundred different subjects was used in addition to the approximately 670-subject first cohort. The study combined high-throughput TCR immunosequencing, statistical association of individual TCRs with disease status, and machine learning to predict cytomegalovirus infection status. A later analysis re-analyzed previously published TCR beta repertoires from several hundred donors and added high-resolution HLA genotyping to study TCR occurrence patterns. The later analysis used no new phenotypic data to find candidate immune exposures, relying instead on TCR beta sequences and their occurrence across donors. An earlier analysis of a few hundred of the donors applied high-throughput TCR beta sequencing to assess whether each TCR beta V gene segment acted as functional or pseudogenic. Donor age, sex, ethnicity and CMV serostatus were compiled alongside the repertoire data. Genome-wide SNP genotypes for about 60% of the roughly 700 donors were used in a later genetic analysis, which treated that subset as a discovery cohort. All discovery cohort repertoires had been generated using a single sequencing platform. Class I and class II HLA loci were covered by the typing at four-digit resolution. The number of typed donors differed by locus: roughly 620-630 for A, B, C, DRB1 and DQB1; some 540 for DQA1; roughly 600 for DPA1; and approximately 450 for DPB1. A handful of DR-DQ haplotypes were handled as single units for association and clustering because linkage in the cohort was strong. Among approximately 370 genotyped donors of the cohort, an average of approximately 200,000 unique TCR beta nucleotide sequences was sequenced per donor, of which 15% to 20% were non-productive.

Comments on this clone: Its antigen has not been determined. No per-base quality is available; no much larger clone lies one base away.

The cohort comprised some 700 healthy bone marrow donors. At the time of sampling, all cohort members were nominally healthy, though unrecorded immune exposures were likely present. The donor tested CMV seronegative, placing the donor among the 350 or so seronegative members of the cohort. Each donor provided a peripheral blood sample, and peripheral blood mononuclear cells were used for TCR beta sequencing. Genomic DNA was extracted from the blood cell samples with the Qiagen DNeasy Blood Extraction Kit. General study outcomes and caveats: In this cohort, only TCR beta chains were sequenced, and detectable features were limited by the absence of alpha or paired-chain data. Because the 87-base-pair reads could not distinguish some IMGT-functional V segments, including TRBV6-2 and TRBV6-3, those segments were excluded. The authors suggested that the approach could potentially be extended to other disease states and immunological phenotypes. In an earlier analysis of approximately 590 of the donors, most TCR beta V segments were observed in productive rearrangements about 90% or about 30% of the time, broadly matching IMGT annotations. For the cohort, immune exposure information was limited to CMV serostatus. A group of highly shared sequence variants was considered likely to be a technical artifact of the sequencing pipeline. A further reported finding was that TCR beta sequences accurately predicted the HLA-A and HLA-B alleles for most subjects in the first cohort. In a later analysis, several top co-occurrence clusters were reported to appear linked to parvovirus B19, influenza, CMV and Epstein-Barr virus. Presence/absence analyses assumed roughly uniform sequencing depth across donors, an assumption that may not hold. The classifier was reported to diagnose cytomegalovirus status with high specificity and sensitivity in both the original and validation cohorts. A later analysis found that TCR association rates varied across HLA loci, with DRB1 alleles showing the most associated TCRs and HLA-C alleles the fewest. A later analysis found that HLA-associated TCR beta chains were more clonally expanded and had lower generation probabilities than equally common non-associated chains. Linkage disequilibrium might explain the correlated functional status among segregating V segments, but an unknown experimental factor could not be ruled out. Most CMV-associated TCR beta chains appeared to be HLA-restricted in a later analysis, and the HLA associations seemed to be driven largely by CMV exposure. Because some donors lacked HLA typing at each locus, the association tests relied only on the typed subset. Because counts were too low, about 15 rarely observed V segments, including chromosome 9 orphons, were left out of the earlier analysis of some 640 of the donors. A later analysis associated 16,951 TCR beta sequences with specific HLA alleles at a false discovery rate of 0.05. When HLA alleles, especially DR and DQ, strongly co-occurred, attributing TCR associations to individual alleles was difficult. A total of 150 to 200 TCR beta chains were listed by the study as associated with cytomegalovirus. V-gene and J-gene trimming of TCR beta chains was associated with a missense DCLRE1C variant in a later genetic analysis, and the association was replicated in an independent cohort. While some public TCRs were present in many individuals, most TCR sequences turned up only very rarely across donors. According to a later genetic analysis, donors in an Asian-associated ancestry cluster had fewer N-insertions in productive TCRs than the approximately 700-donor mean. Three of the identified cytomegalovirus-associated TCR beta chains were confirmed in vitro to be specific for cytomegalovirus antigens.

Libraries came from the immunoSEQ multiplex PCR assay. A mixture of 60 forward primers for TCR Vbeta segments and 13 reverse primers for TCR Jbeta segments was used in the multiplex PCR. Amplification of the CDR3 region of rearranged TCR beta genes was performed with a multiplex PCR assay on genomic DNA. On the Illumina HiSeq System, the amplified TCR beta libraries were sequenced as 87-base-pair reads. The paper's processing steps were these. In a later analysis, 70 million to 95 million unique TCR beta chains were counted across the 690 or so repertoires, and around 10 million of these chains were shared by at least two donors. A nearest-neighbor algorithm error-corrected the raw reads and collapsed the reads into unique sequences, merging closely related sequences to remove PCR and sequencing errors. V, D and J gene segments were assigned by aligning CDR3 sequences to IMGT reference sequences. For a sequence to be retained, a match of at least six nucleotides to both a V gene segment and a J gene segment was required. A rearrangement was called productive if the CDR3 had no stop codons and remained in frame with V and J, and every other rearrangement was called non-productive. Following IMGT convention, CDR3 was defined as the stretch from the second conserved V-encoded cysteine to the conserved J-encoded phenylalanine. The earlier analysis of 550 to 650 of the donors excluded any sequence lacking an unambiguous match to a single V gene segment. An earlier analysis of several hundred of the donors classified V segments as functional when productive rearrangements were above 56.7% and as segregating when the standard deviation between donors was above 5%. A statistical classification framework was developed to diagnose cytomegalovirus status using the catalog of TCR beta chain sequences. In a later analysis, TCR nucleotide sequences were compared against IMGT/GENE-DB human TR gene sequences so that V and J genes could be assigned. The TCRdist pipeline was used in a later analysis to assign CDR3 sequences and most-parsimonious VDJ recombination scenarios. A later analysis defined each TCR beta chain by its CDR3 amino acid sequence plus V-gene family, and excluded reads lacking a unique V-gene family. In a later analysis, around 650 highly shared, low-generation-probability nucleotide sequences were removed to address suspected cross-contamination and a sequencing artifact. A later analysis calculated a clonal expansion index for each public chain from normalized within-repertoire ranks of inferred template counts. In a later analysis, generation probabilities were computed with a VDJ recombination model fitted to out-of-frame rearrangements, and the resulting probabilities were checked against IGoR. In a later analysis, TCR-TCR, TCR-HLA and TCR-CMV co-occurrence was scored with hypergeometric tests, and a repertoire-size bias correction was applied to TCR pairs. In a later analysis, false discovery rates were estimated by permuting HLA or CMV assignments 20 times. In a later analysis, co-occurring TCRs were grouped using DBSCAN, and TCRdist sequence similarity was added for clustering within HLA-allele-positive subsets. Co-occurrence clustering excluded repertoires with fewer than 30,000 or more than 120,000 public chains, plus five with anomalous nucleotide sharing. TCRdb carries this immuneACCESS record with in-frame sequences only. Its versions omit some clonotypes, under half of them owing to an unresolved V gene in the studies checked, with the rest unexplained. V and J calls and clone size are those listed in that table; D and trimming were worked out from the DNA. The sample table records over 65,000 clones; roughly 74% of these occur just once. Jointly, the top ten make up 2% to 2.5% of the sample.

Taken from the germline V gene, the CDR1 and CDR2 loops are SNHLY and FYNNEI. V has 7 bases trimmed and J has 7 bases trimmed; junction bases matching no gene number 10. The CDR3 runs 13 residues from the cysteine to the phenylalanine. CDR3 DNA is the only sequence kept; it has 39 bases, read in frame from the first base. Sample: PBMCs. This chain joins TRBV2 to TRBJ2-7, and TRBD1 matches 7 of the central bases. The receptor comes from a man aged 35 to 55 in good health and CMV-seronegative. The CDR3 region: CASKTGSRWEQYF. The nucleotide sequence reads as follows: TGTGCCAGCAAGACAGGGTCTAGGTGGGAGCAGTACTTC.